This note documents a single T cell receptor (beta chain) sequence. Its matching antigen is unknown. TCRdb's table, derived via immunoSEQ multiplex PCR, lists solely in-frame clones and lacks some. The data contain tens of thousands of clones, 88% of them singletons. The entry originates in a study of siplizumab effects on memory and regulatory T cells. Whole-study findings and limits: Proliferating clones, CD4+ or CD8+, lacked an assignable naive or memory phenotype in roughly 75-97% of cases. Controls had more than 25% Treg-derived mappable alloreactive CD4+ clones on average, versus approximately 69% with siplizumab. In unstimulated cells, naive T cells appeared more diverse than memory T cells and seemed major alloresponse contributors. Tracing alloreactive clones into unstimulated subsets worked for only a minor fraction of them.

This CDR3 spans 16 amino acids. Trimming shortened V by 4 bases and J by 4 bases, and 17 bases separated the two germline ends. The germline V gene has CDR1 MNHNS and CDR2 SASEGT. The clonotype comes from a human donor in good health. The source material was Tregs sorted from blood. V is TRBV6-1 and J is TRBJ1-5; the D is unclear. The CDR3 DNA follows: TGTGCCAGCAGTGCAGATCGTACGGGATTGAATCAGCCCCAGCATTTT. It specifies CASSADRTGLNQPQHF.